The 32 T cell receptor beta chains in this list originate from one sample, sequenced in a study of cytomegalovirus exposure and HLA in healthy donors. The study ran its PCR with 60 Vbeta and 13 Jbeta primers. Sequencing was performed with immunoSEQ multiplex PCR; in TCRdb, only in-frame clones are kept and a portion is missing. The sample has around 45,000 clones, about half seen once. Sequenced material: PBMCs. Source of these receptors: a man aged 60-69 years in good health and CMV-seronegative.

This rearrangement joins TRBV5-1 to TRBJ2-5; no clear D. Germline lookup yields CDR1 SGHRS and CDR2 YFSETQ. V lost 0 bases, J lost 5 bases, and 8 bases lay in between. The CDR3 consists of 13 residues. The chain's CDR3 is CASSLVAGETQYF. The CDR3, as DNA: TGCGCCAGCAGCTTGGTAGCCGGGGAGACCCAGTACTTC.

CDR3 in amino acids: CASSYSAGYTQYF. CDR3 DNA: TGTGCCAGCAGTTACTCTGCCGGGTACACCCAGTACTTC. V gene TRBV6-5 combines with J gene TRBJ2-5; no definite D call. V was trimmed by 0 bases and J by 8 bases, leaving 10 bases between them. This CDR3 is built from 13 residues. Germline V lookup: CDR1 MNHEY, CDR2 SVGAGI.

This CDR3 reads CAIRGSQETQYF. CDR3 coding DNA: TGTGCCATCAGGGGCAGCCAAGAGACCCAGTACTTC. The gene calls are TRBV10-3 and TRBJ2-5; no clear D. Per germline, CDR1 ENHRY and CDR2 SYGVKD. V lost 6 bases to trimming and J lost 1 base, with 6 bases between them. The CDR3 sequence is 12 residues long.

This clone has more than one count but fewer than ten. CDR3 sequence: CASRYVRGSSYNEQFF. The CDR3 DNA sequence: TGTGCCAGCAGATACGTCAGGGGGAGCTCCTACAATGAGCAGTTCTTC. The V gene is TRBV5-6, the J gene TRBJ2-1, with TRBD1 matching over 7 bases. The CDR3 sequence is 16 residues long. In germline, CDR1 is SGHDT, CDR2 YYEEEE. Trimming at V came to 5 bases and at J to 0 bases, leaving 8 bases not matched to a gene.

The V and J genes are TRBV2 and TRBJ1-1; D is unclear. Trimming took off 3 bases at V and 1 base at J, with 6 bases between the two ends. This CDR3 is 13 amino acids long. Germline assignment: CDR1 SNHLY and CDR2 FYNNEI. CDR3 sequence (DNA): TGTGCCAGCAGTGAGAGGCAGAACACTGAAGCTTTCTTT. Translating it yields CASSERQNTEAFF.

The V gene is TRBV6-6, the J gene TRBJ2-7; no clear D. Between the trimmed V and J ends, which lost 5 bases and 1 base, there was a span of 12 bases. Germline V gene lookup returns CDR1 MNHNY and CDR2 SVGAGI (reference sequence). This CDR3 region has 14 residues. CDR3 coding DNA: TGTGCCAGCAGTCCACTCCCCGGTTCCTACGAGCAGTACTTC. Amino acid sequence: CASSPLPGSYEQYF.

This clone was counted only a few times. The CDR3 here is CAWSSRAYEQYF. The CDR3 DNA sequence: TGTGCCTGGAGTTCGCGTGCCTACGAGCAGTACTTC. The V gene is TRBV30, the J gene TRBJ2-7; D ambiguous. Trimming cost V 2 bases and J 2 bases, with 7 bases left between them. Germline V gene sequence: CDR1 GTSNPN, CDR2 SVGIG (reference sequence). This CDR3 spans 12 amino acids.

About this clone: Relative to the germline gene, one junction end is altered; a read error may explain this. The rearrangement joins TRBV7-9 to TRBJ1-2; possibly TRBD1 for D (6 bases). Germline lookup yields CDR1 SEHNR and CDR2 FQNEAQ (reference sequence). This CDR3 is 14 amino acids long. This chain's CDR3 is CANSFGQTLYGYTF. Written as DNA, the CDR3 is TGTGCCAACAGCTTCGGACAGACTCTCTATGGCTACACCTTC.

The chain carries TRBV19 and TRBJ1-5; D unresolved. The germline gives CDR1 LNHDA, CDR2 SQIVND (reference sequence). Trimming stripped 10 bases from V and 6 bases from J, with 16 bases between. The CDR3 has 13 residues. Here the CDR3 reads CAISPRAGQPQHF. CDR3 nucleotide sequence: TGTGCCATCTCGCCGAGGGCGGGTCAGCCCCAGCATTTT.

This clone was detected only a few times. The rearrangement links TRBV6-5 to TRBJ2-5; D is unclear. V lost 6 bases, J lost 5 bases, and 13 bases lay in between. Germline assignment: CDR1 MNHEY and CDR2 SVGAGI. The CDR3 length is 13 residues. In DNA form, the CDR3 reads TGTGCCAGCAGCCGCGGAGCACTTGAGACCCAGTACTTC. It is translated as CASSRGALETQYF.

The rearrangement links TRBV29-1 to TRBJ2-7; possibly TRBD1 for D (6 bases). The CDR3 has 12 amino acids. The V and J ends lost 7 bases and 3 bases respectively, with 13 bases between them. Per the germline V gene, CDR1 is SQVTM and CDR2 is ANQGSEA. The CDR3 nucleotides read TGCAGCGCAGGCTCAGGGGACTACGAGCAGTACTTC. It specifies CSAGSGDYEQYF.

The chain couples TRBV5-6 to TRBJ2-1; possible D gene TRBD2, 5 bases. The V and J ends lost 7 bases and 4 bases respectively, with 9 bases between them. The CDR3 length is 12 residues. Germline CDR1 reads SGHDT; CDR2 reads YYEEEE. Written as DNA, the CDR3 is TGTGCCAGCTTCTGGGAGTACAATGAGCAGTTCTTC. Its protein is CASFWEYNEQFF.

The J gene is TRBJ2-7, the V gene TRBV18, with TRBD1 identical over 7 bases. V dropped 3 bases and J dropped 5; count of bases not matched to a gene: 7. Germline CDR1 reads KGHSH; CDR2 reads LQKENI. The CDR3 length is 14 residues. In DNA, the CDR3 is TGTGCCAGCTCACCCTTAACAGGGGAAAACGAGCAGTACTTC. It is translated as CASSPLTGENEQYF. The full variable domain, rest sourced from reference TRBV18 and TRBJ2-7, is NAGVMQNPRHLVRRRGQEARLRCSPMKGHSHVYWYRQLPEEGLKFMVYLQKENIIDESGMPKERFSAEFPKEGPSILRIQQVVRGDSAAYFCASSPLTGENEQYFGPGTRLTVT.

The CDR3 is CAWSHSYEQYF. In nucleotides, the CDR3 is TGTGCCTGGAGTCACAGCTACGAGCAGTACTTC. The rearrangement uses TRBV30 and TRBJ2-7, with D unclear. Germline CDR1 reads GTSNPN; CDR2 reads SVGIG (reference sequence). The CDR3 runs to 11 residues. V lost 2 bases and J lost 3, with 5 bases in between.

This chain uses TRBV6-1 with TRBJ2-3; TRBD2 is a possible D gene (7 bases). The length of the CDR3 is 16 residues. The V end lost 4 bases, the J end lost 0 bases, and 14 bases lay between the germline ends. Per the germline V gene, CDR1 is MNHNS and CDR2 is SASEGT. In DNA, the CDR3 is TGTGCCAGCAGTGTGGCGGGGGCAGGGAGCACAGATACGCAGTATTTT. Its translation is CASSVAGAGSTDTQYF.

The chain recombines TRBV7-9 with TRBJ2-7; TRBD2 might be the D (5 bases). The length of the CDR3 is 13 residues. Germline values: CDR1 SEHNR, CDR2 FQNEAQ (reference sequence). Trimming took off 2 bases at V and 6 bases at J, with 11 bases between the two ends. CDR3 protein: CASSLYFGVEQYF. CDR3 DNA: TGTGCCAGCAGCTTATATTTCGGGGTCGAGCAGTACTTC.

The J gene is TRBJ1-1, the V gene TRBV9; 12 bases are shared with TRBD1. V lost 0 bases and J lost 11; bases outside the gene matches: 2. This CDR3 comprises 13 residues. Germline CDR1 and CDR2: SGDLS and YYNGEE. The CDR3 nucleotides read TGTGCCAGCAGCGTAGTGGGGACAGGGGGCGCTTTCTTT. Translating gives CASSVVGTGGAFF.

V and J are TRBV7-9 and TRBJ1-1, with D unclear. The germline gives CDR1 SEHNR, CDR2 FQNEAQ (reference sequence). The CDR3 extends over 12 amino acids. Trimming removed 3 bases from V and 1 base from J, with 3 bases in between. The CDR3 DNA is TGTGCCAGCAGCTTCCAGAACACTGAAGCTTTCTTT. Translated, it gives CASSFQNTEAFF.

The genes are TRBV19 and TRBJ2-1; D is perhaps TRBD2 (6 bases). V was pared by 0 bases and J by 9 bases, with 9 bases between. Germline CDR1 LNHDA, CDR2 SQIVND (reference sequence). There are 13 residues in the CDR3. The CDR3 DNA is TGTGCCAGTAGTATAGATGCCGGGAGTGAGCAGTTCTTC. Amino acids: CASSIDAGSEQFF.

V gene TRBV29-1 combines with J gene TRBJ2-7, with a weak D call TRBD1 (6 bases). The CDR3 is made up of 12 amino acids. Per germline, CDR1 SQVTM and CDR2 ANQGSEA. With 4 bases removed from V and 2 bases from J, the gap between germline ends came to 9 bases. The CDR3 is CSVVGDTYEQYF. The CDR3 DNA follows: TGCAGCGTTGTAGGGGACACCTACGAGCAGTACTTC.

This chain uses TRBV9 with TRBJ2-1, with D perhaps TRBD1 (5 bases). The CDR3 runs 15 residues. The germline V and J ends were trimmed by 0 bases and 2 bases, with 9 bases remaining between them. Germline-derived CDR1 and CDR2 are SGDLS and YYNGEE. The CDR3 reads CASSVDWGTYNEQFF. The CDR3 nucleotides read TGTGCCAGCAGCGTAGACTGGGGCACCTACAATGAGCAGTTCTTC. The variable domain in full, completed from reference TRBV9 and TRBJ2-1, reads DSGVTQTPKHLITATGQRVTLRCSPRSGDLSVYWYQQSLDQGLQFLIQYYNGEERAKGNILERFSAQQFPDLHSELNLSSLELGDSALYFCASSVDWGTYNEQFFGPGTRLTVL.

CDR3 nucleotides: TGTGCCATAGGGGACAATGGGCCCTACGAGCAGTACTTC. Protein product: CAIGDNGPYEQYF. The V gene is TRBV11-2, the J gene TRBJ2-7; maybe TRBD1 (6 bases). Trimming left V 10 bases short and J 2 bases short, with 15 bases between. Germline loops: CDR1 SGHAT, CDR2 FQNNGV. The CDR3 sequence is 13 residues long.

The CDR3, as DNA: TGTGCCAGCAAAACGGACAGAAGTGGCACTGAAGCTTTCTTT. It is translated as CASKTDRSGTEAFF. The genes are TRBV6-4 and TRBJ1-1, with a possible D match to TRBD1 (6 bases). CDR3 length: 14 residues. The germline V gene encodes CDR1 MRHNA and CDR2 SNTAGT. Trimming cost V 7 bases and J 4 bases, with 16 bases left between them.

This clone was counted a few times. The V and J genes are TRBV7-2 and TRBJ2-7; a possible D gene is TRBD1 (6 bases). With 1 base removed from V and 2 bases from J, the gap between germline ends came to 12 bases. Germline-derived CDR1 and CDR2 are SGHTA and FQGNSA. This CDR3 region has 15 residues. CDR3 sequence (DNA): TGTGCCAGCAGCTTAGGTGGACAGTCAACCTACGAGCAGTACTTC. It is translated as CASSLGGQSTYEQYF. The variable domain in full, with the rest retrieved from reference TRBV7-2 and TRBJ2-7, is GAGVSQSPSNKVTEKGKDVELRCDPISGHTALYWYRQSLGQGLEFLIYFQGNSAPDKSGLPSDRFSAERTGGSVSTLTIQRTQQEDSAVYLCASSLGGQSTYEQYFGPGTRLTVT.

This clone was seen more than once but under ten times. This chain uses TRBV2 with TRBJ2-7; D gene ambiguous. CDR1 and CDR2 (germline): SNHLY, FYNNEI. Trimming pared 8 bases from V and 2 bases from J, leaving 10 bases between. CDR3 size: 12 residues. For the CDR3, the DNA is TGTGCCAGCCAGCAGGCTACCTACGAGCAGTACTTC. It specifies CASQQATYEQYF.

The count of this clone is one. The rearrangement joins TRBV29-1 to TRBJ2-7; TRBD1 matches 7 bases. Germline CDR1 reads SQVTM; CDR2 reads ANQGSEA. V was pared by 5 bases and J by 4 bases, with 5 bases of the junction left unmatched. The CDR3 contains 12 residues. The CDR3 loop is CSVRRDSYEQYF. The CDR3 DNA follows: TGCAGCGTTCGCCGGGACAGTTACGAGCAGTACTTC.

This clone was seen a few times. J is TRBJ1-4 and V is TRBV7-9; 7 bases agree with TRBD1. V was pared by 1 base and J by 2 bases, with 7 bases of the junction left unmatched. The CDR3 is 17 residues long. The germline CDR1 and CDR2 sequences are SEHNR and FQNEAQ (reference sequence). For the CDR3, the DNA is TGTGCCAGCAGCTTAGGACAGGGACGGGAGACTAATGAAAAACTGTTTTTT. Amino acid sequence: CASSLGQGRETNEKLFF.

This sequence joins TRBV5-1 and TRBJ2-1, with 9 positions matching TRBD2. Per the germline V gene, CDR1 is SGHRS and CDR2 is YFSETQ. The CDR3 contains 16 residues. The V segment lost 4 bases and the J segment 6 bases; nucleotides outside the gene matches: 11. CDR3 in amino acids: CASSQNNPLAGNEQFF. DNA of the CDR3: TGCGCCAGCAGCCAAAATAACCCACTAGCGGGCAATGAGCAGTTCTTC.

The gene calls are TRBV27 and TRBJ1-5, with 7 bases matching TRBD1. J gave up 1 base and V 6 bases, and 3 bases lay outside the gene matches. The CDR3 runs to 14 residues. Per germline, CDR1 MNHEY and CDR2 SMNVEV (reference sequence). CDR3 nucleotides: TGTGCCAGCAGAGAGGGACAGAGCAATCAGCCCCAGCATTTT. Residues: CASREGQSNQPQHF.

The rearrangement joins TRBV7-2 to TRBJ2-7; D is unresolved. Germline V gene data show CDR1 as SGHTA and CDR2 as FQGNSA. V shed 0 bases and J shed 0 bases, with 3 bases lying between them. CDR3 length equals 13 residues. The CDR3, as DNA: TGTGCCAGCAGCTTAGCGAGCTCCTACGAGCAGTACTTC. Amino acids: CASSLASSYEQYF. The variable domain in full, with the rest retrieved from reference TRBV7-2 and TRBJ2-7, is GAGVSQSPSNKVTEKGKDVELRCDPISGHTALYWYRQSLGQGLEFLIYFQGNSAPDKSGLPSDRFSAERTGGSVSTLTIQRTQQEDSAVYLCASSLASSYEQYFGPGTRLTVT.

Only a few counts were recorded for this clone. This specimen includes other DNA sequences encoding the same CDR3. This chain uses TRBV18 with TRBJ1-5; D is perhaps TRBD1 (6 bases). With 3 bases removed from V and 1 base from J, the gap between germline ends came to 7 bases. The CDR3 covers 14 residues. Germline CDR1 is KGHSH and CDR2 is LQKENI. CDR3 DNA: TGTGCCAGCTCACCGCAGGGGAGCAATCAGCCCCAGCATTTT. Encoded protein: CASSPQGSNQPQHF. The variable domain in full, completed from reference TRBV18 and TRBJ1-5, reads NAGVMQNPRHLVRRRGQEARLRCSPMKGHSHVYWYRQLPEEGLKFMVYLQKENIIDESGMPKERFSAEFPKEGPSILRIQQVVRGDSAAYFCASSPQGSNQPQHFGDGTRLSIL.

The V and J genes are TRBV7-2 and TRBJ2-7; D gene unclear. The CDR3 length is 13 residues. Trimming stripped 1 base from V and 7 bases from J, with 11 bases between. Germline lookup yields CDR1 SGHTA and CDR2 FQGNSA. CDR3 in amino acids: CASSLVETLEQYF. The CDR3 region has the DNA TGTGCCAGCAGCTTAGTGGAGACTCTGGAGCAGTACTTC.